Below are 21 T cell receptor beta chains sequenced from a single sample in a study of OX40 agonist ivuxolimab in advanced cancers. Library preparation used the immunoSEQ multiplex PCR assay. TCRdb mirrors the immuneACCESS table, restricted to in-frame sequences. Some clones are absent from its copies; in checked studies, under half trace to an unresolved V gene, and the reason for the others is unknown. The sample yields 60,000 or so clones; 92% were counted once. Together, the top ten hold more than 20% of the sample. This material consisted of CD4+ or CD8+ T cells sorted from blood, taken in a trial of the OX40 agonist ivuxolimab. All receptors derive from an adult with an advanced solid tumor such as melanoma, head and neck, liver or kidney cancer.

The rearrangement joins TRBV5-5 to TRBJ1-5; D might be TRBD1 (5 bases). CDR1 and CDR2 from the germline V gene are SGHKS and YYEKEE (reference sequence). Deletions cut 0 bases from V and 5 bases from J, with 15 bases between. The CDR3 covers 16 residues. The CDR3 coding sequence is TGTGCCAGCAGCTTGGGCTGGGTGGCAGGGCATCAGCCCCAGCATTTT. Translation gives CASSLGWVAGHQPQHF.

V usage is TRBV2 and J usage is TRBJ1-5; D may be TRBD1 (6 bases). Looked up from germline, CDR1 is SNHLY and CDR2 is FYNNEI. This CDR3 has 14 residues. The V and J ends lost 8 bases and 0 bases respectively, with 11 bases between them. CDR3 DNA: TGTGCCAGCGGGGGGGGGCTTAGCAATCAGCCCCAGCATTTT. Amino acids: CASGGGLSNQPQHF.

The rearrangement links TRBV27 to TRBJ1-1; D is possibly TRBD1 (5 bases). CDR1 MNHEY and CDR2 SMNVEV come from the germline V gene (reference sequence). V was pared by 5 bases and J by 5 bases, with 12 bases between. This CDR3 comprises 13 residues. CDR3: CASSTLQGTEAFF. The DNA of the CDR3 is TGTGCCAGCAGTACTCTCCAGGGAACTGAAGCTTTCTTT.

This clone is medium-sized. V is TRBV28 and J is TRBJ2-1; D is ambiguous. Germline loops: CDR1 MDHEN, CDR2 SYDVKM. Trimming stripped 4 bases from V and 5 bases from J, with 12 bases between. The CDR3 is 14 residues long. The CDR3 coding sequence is TGTGCCAGCAGTTCCAGAATTTTTAACAATGAGCAGTTCTTC. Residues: CASSSRIFNNEQFF.

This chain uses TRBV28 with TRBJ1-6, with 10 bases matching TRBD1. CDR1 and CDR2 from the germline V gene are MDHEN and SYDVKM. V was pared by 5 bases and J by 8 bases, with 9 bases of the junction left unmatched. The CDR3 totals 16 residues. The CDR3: CASSPPRDRGDSPLHF. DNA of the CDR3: TGTGCCAGCAGTCCCCCCCGGGACAGGGGTGATTCACCCCTCCACTTT.

The CDR3 loop is CASSPWVGHNEQFF. The CDR3 DNA is TGCGCCAGCAGCCCCTGGGTGGGCCACAATGAGCAGTTCTTC. The V and J genes are TRBV4-3 and TRBJ2-1; D remains unclear. The CDR3 extends over 14 amino acids. Germline values: CDR1 LGHNA, CDR2 YSLEER. V lost 4 bases to trimming and J lost 5 bases, with 12 bases between them.

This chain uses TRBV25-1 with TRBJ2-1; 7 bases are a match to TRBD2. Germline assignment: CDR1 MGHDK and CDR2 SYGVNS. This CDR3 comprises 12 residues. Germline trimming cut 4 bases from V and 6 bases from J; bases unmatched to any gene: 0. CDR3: CASSAGGNEQFF. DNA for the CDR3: TGTGCCAGCAGTGCGGGGGGCAATGAGCAGTTCTTC.

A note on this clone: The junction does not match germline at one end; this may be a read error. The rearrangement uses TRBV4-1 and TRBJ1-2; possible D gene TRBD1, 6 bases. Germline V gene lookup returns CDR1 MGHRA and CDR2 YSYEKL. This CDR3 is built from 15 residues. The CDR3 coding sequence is TGCGCCAGCACCCAAGAACAGGGAGGCCCCTATGGCTACACCTTC. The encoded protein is CASTQEQGGPYGYTF.

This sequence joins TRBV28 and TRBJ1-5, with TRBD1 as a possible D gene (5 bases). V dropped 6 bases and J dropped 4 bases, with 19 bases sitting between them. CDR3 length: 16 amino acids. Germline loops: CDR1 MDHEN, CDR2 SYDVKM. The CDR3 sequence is CASRRGRQTQNQPQHF. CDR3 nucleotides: TGTGCCAGCAGGAGGGGAAGACAGACTCAAAATCAGCCCCAGCATTTT.

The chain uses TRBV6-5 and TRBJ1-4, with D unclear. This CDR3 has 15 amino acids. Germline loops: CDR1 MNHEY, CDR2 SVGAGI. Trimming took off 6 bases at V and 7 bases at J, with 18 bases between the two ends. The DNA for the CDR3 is TGTGCCAGCAGACACAAACCTTGGGATTCTGAAAAACTGTTTTTT. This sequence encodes CASRHKPWDSEKLFF.

In DNA, the CDR3 is TGTGCCAGCAGTGTACCCCTCGGGCCCCAAGAGACCCAGTACTTC. It is translated as CASSVPLGPQETQYF. The V call is TRBV6-1, the J call TRBJ2-5, with unresolved D. Germline values: CDR1 MNHNS, CDR2 SASEGT. Trimming took off 4 bases at V and 1 base at J, with 13 bases between the two ends. This CDR3 is built from 15 residues.

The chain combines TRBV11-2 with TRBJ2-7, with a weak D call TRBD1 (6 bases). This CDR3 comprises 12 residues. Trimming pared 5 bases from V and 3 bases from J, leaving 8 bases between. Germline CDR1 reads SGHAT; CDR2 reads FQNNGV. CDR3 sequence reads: CASSAQGYEQYF. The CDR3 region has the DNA TGTGCCAGCAGCGCACAGGGCTACGAGCAGTACTTC. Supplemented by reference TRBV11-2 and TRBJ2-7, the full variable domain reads EAGVAQSPRYKIIEKRQSVAFWCNPISGHATLYWYQQILGQGPKLLIQFQNNGVVDDSQLPKDRFSAERLKGVDSTLKIQPAKLEDSAVYLCASSAQGYEQYFGPGTRLTVT.

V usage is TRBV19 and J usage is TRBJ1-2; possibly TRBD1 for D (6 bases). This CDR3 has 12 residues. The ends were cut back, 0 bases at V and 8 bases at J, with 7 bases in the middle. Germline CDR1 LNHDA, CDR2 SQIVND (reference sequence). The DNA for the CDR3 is TGTGCCAGTAGTATAGATGGGGGCGGCTACACCTTC. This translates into CASSIDGGGYTF.

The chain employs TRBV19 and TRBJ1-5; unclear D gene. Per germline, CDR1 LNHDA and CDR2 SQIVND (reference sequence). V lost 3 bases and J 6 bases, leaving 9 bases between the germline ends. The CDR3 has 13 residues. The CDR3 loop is CASSIWVGQPQHF. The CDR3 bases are TGTGCCAGTAGTATTTGGGTGGGTCAGCCCCAGCATTTT. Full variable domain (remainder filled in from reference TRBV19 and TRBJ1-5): DGGITQSPKYLFRKEGQNVTLSCEQNLNHDAMYWYRQDPGQGLRLIYYSQIVNDFQKGDIAEGYSVSREKKESFPLTVTSAQKNPTAFYLCASSIWVGQPQHFGDGTRLSIL.

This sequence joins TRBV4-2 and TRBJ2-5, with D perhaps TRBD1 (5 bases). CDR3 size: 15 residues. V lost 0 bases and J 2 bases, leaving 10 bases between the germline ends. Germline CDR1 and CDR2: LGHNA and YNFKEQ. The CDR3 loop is CASSQEYRRQETQYF. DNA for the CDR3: TGTGCCAGCAGCCAAGAATACAGGAGACAAGAGACCCAGTACTTC.

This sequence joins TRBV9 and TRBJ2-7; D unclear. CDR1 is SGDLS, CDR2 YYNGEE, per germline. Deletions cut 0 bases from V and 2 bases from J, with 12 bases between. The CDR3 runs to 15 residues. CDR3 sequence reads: CASSVEIDPTYEQYF. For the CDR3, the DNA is TGTGCCAGCAGCGTAGAGATAGACCCGACCTACGAGCAGTACTTC.

CDR3 in DNA: TGTGCCAGCTCACTCTTAGCGGGAGGCCTGAGGAATGAGCAGTTCTTC. Translation: CASSLLAGGLRNEQFF. The chain joins TRBV18 to TRBJ2-1; TRBD2 agrees at 10 bases. J lost 7 bases, V lost 4 bases, and 10 bases had no gene match. This CDR3 is 16 amino acids long. Looked up from germline, CDR1 is KGHSH and CDR2 is LQKENI. Full variable domain (rest looked up from reference TRBV18 and TRBJ2-1): NAGVMQNPRHLVRRRGQEARLRCSPMKGHSHVYWYRQLPEEGLKFMVYLQKENIIDESGMPKERFSAEFPKEGPSILRIQQVVRGDSAAYFCASSLLAGGLRNEQFFGPGTRLTVL.

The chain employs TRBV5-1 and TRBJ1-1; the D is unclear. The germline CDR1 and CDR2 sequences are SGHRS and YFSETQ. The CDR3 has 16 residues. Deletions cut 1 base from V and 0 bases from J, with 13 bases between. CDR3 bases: TGCGCCAGCAGCTTGAGGGCAGCTTACATGAACACTGAAGCTTTCTTT. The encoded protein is CASSLRAAYMNTEAFF.

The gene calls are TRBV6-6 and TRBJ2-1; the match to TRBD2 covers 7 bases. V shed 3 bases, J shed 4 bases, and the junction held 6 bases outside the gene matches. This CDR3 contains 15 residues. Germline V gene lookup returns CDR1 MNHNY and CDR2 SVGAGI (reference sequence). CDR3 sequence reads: CASSYGAGDYNEQFF. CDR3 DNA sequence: TGTGCCAGCAGTTATGGTGCGGGGGATTACAATGAGCAGTTCTTC.

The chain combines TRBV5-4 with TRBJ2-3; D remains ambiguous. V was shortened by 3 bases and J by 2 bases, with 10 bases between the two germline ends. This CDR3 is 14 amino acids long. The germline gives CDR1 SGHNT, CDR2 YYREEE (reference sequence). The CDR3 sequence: CASSSLGPTDTQYF. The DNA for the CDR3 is TGTGCCAGCAGCTCATTAGGCCCCACAGATACGCAGTATTTT.

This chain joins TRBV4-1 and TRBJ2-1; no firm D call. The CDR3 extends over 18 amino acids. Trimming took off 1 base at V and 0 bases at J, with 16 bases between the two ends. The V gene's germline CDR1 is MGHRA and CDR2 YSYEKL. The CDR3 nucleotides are TGCGCCAGCAGCCAAGTGTTTCGGCACGGTAGCTCCTACAATGAGCAGTTCTTC. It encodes CASSQVFRHGSSYNEQFF.